These T cell receptor beta chains were read from a single sample in a study of cytomegalovirus exposure and HLA in healthy donors. Data came from immunoSEQ multiplex PCR; TCRdb stores just in-frame clones and leaves some out. The sample yields about 120,000 clones, around 80% seen once. The sample comprised PBMCs. The receptor source for this set is a female donor in good health and CMV-seronegative. CDR3s include the opening cysteine and the closing phenylalanine or tryptophan. The D gene is left open where the match is weak. Part of the rows lack a size; the others show once, few, many or a class for expanded clones.

length	V	D	J	size	DNA	CDR3
18	TRBV28	TRBD1	TRBJ2-3	NA	TGTGCCAGCAGTTCAGGGTACTGGACAGGGCCTGGAACAGATACGCAGTATTTT	CASSSGYWTGPGTDTQYF
17	TRBV28	TRBD1	TRBJ2-7	once	TGTGCCAGCAGTTTTGGTATAACCGGGACAGCTACCTACGAGCAGTACTTC	CASSFGITGTATYEQYF
15	TRBV7-9	TRBD1	TRBJ2-7	NA	TGTGCCAGCAGCCAACCGGGACAGCCTCTTTTGGAGCAGTACTTC	CASSQPGQPLLEQYF
13	TRBV6-1	TRBD1	TRBJ2-5	NA	TGTGCCAGCAGTAGGGACAGGGACGAGACCCAGTACTTC	CASSRDRDETQYF
15	TRBV19	TRBD1	TRBJ1-2	NA	TGTGCCAGTAGATTGACCGGGACAGGGGGCTATGGCTACACCTTC	CASRLTGTGGYGYTF
15	TRBV7-2	NA	TRBJ1-1	few	TGTGCCAGCAGCTTACGTGTCAGCCCGGGAACTGAAGCTTTCTTT	CASSLRVSPGTEAFF
16	TRBV5-4	TRBD1	TRBJ1-6	NA	TGTGCCAGCAGCCGTATGGTGACAGGGGGCCATTCACCCCTCCACTTT	CASSRMVTGGHSPLHF
15	TRBV5-1	TRBD2	TRBJ2-1	NA	TGCGCCAGCAGCTTTAGCGGGGGGACGAACAATGAGCAGTTCTTC	CASSFSGGTNNEQFF
15	TRBV6-4	TRBD1	TRBJ2-6	NA	TGTGCCAGCAGCACAGGGGGCTCTGGGGCCAACGTCCTGACTTTC	CASSTGGSGANVLTF
15	TRBV11-2	TRBD1	TRBJ1-4	once	TGTGCCAGCAGCCCCGAGGCGGGGACAGTAGAAAAACTGTTTTTT	CASSPEAGTVEKLFF
13	TRBV27	NA	TRBJ2-6	NA	TGTGCCAGCAGTCCCGTCGGGGCCAACGTCCTGACTTTC	CASSPVGANVLTF
16	TRBV5-1	NA	TRBJ1-2	NA	TGCGCCAGCAGCGTCGGCGGGGGATATAGGGGCTATGGCTACACCTTC	CASSVGGGYRGYGYTF
16	TRBV5-6	TRBD1	TRBJ1-4	NA	TGTGCCAGCATCAGCCCCCAGGGGGATTACGGTGAAAAACTGTTTTTT	CASISPQGDYGEKLFF
14	TRBV5-1	NA	TRBJ1-1	NA	TGCGCCAGCAGCTTGGGTGTCAGGGGCCCTGAAGCTTTCTTT	CASSLGVRGPEAFF
13	TRBV7-8	NA	TRBJ1-1	NA	TGTGCCAGCCAACCTACTCGTCGGACTGAAGCTTTCTTT	CASQPTRRTEAFF
15	TRBV19	NA	TRBJ2-1	NA	TGTGCCAGTAGTATTAAAGACAGTACCTACAATGAGCAGTTCTTC	CASSIKDSTYNEQFF
15	TRBV10-3	TRBD1	TRBJ2-3	few	TGTGCCATCACCCCGGGACAGGGGGAAGCAGATACGCAGTATTTT	CAITPGQGEADTQYF
14	TRBV30	TRBD2	TRBJ2-7	few	TGTGCCTGGAGTGTGGGGACTAATGGCTACGAGCAGTACTTC	CAWSVGTNGYEQYF
15	TRBV10-1	TRBD2	TRBJ2-7	NA	TGCGCCAGCAGTGACCTCAGCGGGGGGGTAGTCGAGCAGTACTTC	CASSDLSGGVVEQYF